The clone carrying this T cell receptor (beta chain) was seen many times. Antigen: not known. This sample is part of a study of CD8+CD57+ T cells in acquired aplastic anemia. Across the study: When averaged, DNA from sorted CD4+ and CD8+ cells came to approximately 3.2 ug. Findings and limits, study-wide: The same twenty-nine CD8+ CDR3 sequences occurred in patients and in controls. Significant differences in CD8+ Simpson's diversity were not observed between patients and controls.

Genomic DNA was employed as the template in profiling TCR beta VDJ and CDR3. TCRdb ran MiXCR on the reads and lists one entry per CDR3 protein. Of hundreds of thousands of distinct CDR3 sequences in the sample, just under 70% were seen once. This clonotype originated in a human donor in good health, serving as a control. The specimen was sorted CD4+, CD8+, or CD8+CD57+ T cells (not recorded which) from PBMCs.

The CDR3 region is CASRQDRGREKLFF. For the CDR3, the DNA is TGTGCCAGCAGGCAGGACAGGGGGCGCGAAAAACTGTTTTTT. V usage is TRBV6-5 and J usage is TRBJ1-4; 11 nucleotides match TRBD1. The J segment lost 8 bases and the V segment lost 6 bases, leaving 5 bases of the junction unmatched. The length of the CDR3 is 14 residues. Germline V gives CDR1 MNHEY, CDR2 SVGAGI.